This T cell receptor (beta chain) was captured in a study of T cells after yellow fever vaccination. V shed 6 bases, J shed 2 bases, and the junction held 9 bases outside the gene matches. This CDR3 is built from 16 residues. The germline CDR1 and CDR2 sequences are MDHEN and SYDVKM. Study-wide results and limits: Abundant clonotypes from the bulk population could contaminate FACS-sorted repertoires. Shared CD4/CD8 clonotypes were a small share, likely from convergent recombination.

In this sample, this clonotype turned up many times. What it binds is unknown. 5'RACE template switching produced TCR cDNA carrying a universal primer site and UMIs. From the 5' RACE reads, TCRdb called clonotypes with MiXCR, one entry per CDR3 protein. The sample holds some 250,000 distinct CDR3 sequences, about 3.7% seen once. This rearrangement joins TRBV28 to TRBJ2-1; 8 nucleotides agree with TRBD1. This clonotype originated in a man younger than 35 who received the YFV17D yellow fever vaccine. The input for sequencing was PBMCs, taken 15 days after the yellow fever booster vaccination. The CDR3 here is CASSTPDRETYNEQFF. In DNA form, the CDR3 reads TGTGCCAGCAGCACCCCGGACAGGGAGACCTACAATGAGCAGTTCTTC.